These 22 T cell receptor beta chains were all obtained from the same sample, sequenced in a study of T cell clonality in common variable immunodeficiency. Profiling relied on immunoSEQ multiplex PCR, and the TCRdb table lists in-frame clones only, not all of them. There are tens of thousands of clones in the sample, none observed a single time. Sequenced: peripheral blood mononuclear cells. The receptors were gathered from a person aged 18 to 70 in good health.

This clone was seen ten or more times. Read coverage stops 3 residues before the CDR3 terminus; the germline J gene supplies the remainder. J is TRBJ1-2 and V is TRBV5-1; perhaps TRBD1 as D (6 bases). The CDR3 loop spans 14 amino acids. Trimming shortened V by 3 bases and J by 6 bases, and 15 bases separated the two germline ends. Germline V gene sequence: CDR1 SGHRS, CDR2 YFSETQ. CDR3 sequence: CASSWGGRQDGYTF. CDR3 DNA (partial): TGCGCCAGCAGCTGGGGGGGAAGACAGGATGGC. The variable domain in full, with the rest retrieved from reference TRBV5-1 and TRBJ1-2, is KAGVTQTPRYLIKTRGQQVTLSCSPISGHRSVSWYQQTPGQGLQFLFEYFSETQRNKGNFPGRFSGRQFSNSRSEMNVSTLELGDSALYLCASSWGGRQDGYTFGSGTRLTVV.

This clone has at least ten counts. Read coverage stops 3 residues before the CDR3 terminus; the germline J gene supplies the remainder. This chain connects TRBV9 to TRBJ2-1; 9 nucleotides line up with TRBD1. V shed 6 bases and J 7 bases; nucleotides not matched to a gene: 11. The CDR3 runs 15 residues. Germline V lookup: CDR1 SGDLS, CDR2 YYNGEE. The sequenced CDR3 bases are TGTGCCAGCAACCTCCGGGGACAGGGATCTAATGAG. This translates into CASNLRGQGSNE. The full CDR3 protein is CASNLRGQGSNEQFF. The whole variable domain, remainder taken from reference TRBV9 and TRBJ2-1, is DSGVTQTPKHLITATGQRVTLRCSPRSGDLSVYWYQQSLDQGLQFLIQYYNGEERAKGNILERFSAQQFPDLHSELNLSSLELGDSALYFCASNLRGQGSNEQFFGPGTRLTVL.

This clone was detected a few times. With the read ending 3 residues before the CDR3 end, the germline J gene is used to fill in that end. The chain carries TRBV18 and TRBJ1-1; D is perhaps TRBD1 (6 bases). The CDR3 spans 18 residues. Germline values: CDR1 KGHSH, CDR2 LQKENI. CDR3 protein: CASSPPSESGQWKETAFF. CDR3 DNA, as far as it was read: TGTGCCAGCTCACCACCCTCGGAGTCCGGACAGTGGAAGGAGACC.

This clone was observed at least ten times. The read comes to an end 3 residues before the CDR3 does, leaving the germline J gene to fill in the end. The chain combines TRBV18 with TRBJ1-1; D unclear. CDR3 length equals 16 residues. CDR1 KGHSH and CDR2 LQKENI come from the germline V gene. With 3 bases removed from V and 0 bases from J, the gap between germline ends came to 14 bases. The DNA read from the CDR3 is TGTGCCAGCTCACCCTCCGGTGTAGCCTTGAACACTGAA. This sequence encodes CASSPSGVALNTE. The entire CDR3 protein reads CASSPSGVALNTEAFF.

At least ten counts were recorded for this clone. One end of the junction does not line up with germline, which may come from a read error. Read data end 3 residues before the CDR3 end; the end is taken from the germline J gene. The chain carries TRBV4-2 and TRBJ1-2; weak D call: TRBD1 (6 bases). CDR1 LGHNA and CDR2 YNFKEQ come from the germline V gene. This CDR3 contains 16 residues. Partial CDR3 DNA: TGCGCCAGCAGCCAAGATCTGGGGGCAGCTCAAAGTGGC. The encoded protein is CASSQDLGAAQSG. The entire CDR3 reads CASSQDLGAAQSGYTF.

This clone was detected many times. With the read ending 3 residues before the CDR3 end, the germline J gene is used to fill in that end. The chain employs TRBV10-2 and TRBJ2-5; 8 nucleotides align to TRBD1. The CDR3 loop spans 14 amino acids. The germline V gene has CDR1 WSHSY and CDR2 SAAADI. Trimming cost V 8 bases and J 5 bases; bases outside gene matches: 10. The CDR3 bases that were read are TGCGCCAGCGGGGACAGGTTACCTAGGGAGACC. This sequence encodes CASGDRLPRET. The entire CDR3 is CASGDRLPRETQYF.

Note on this clone: The read finishes 3 residues shy of the CDR3 end, and the germline J gene is used to complete it. This rearrangement joins TRBV7-9 to TRBJ1-2; 7 bases align to TRBD1. CDR1 and CDR2 (germline): SEHNR, FQNEAQ (reference sequence). The CDR3 extends over 14 amino acids. The CDR3 loop reads CASNLPGQPYDYTF. The covered CDR3 bases are TGTGCCAGCAACCTGCCGGGACAGCCTTACGAC.

The sample holds many counts of this clone. CDR3: CASSRDRAEAFF. CDR3 DNA (partial): TGTGCCAGCAGCCGGGACAGGGCTGAA. The chain employs TRBV5-4 and TRBJ1-1; the match to TRBD1 covers 9 bases. The read comes to an end 3 residues before the CDR3 does, leaving the germline J gene to fill in the end. V gave up 4 bases and J gave up 6 bases; unmatched junction bases: 1. Germline-derived CDR1 and CDR2 are SGHNT and YYREEE (reference sequence). CDR3 length: 12 residues. Full variable domain (rest looked up from reference TRBV5-4 and TRBJ1-1): ETGVTQSPTHLIKTRGQQVTLRCSSQSGHNTVSWYQQALGQGPQFIFQYYREEENGRGNFPPRFSGLQFPNYSSELNVNALELDDSALYLCASSRDRAEAFFGQGTRLTVV.

There are many counts of this clone. The CDR3 end is not reached by the read, which stops 3 residues before it; the germline J gene fills it in. This sequence joins TRBV5-4 and TRBJ2-2; D is unresolved. Trimming stripped 4 bases from V and 6 bases from J, with 10 bases between. The CDR3 totals 13 residues. Per the germline V gene, CDR1 is SGHNT and CDR2 is YYREEE (reference sequence). Partial CDR3 DNA: TGTGCCAGCAGCGTTGACAAAGCCGGGGAG. It specifies CASSVDKAGE. The entire CDR3 protein reads CASSVDKAGELFF.

This clone was recorded a few times. The read comes to an end 3 residues before the CDR3 does, leaving the germline J gene to fill in the end. This sequence joins TRBV18 and TRBJ1-6; TRBD1 is a possible D gene (5 bases). Trimming left V 2 bases short and J 6 bases short, with 11 bases between. The CDR3 is 15 amino acids. The V gene's germline CDR1 is KGHSH and CDR2 LQKENI. Partial CDR3 DNA: TGTGCCAGCTCACCAGGCAGGGCGTTTAATTCACCC. Its translation: CASSPGRAFNSP. The entire CDR3 protein reads CASSPGRAFNSPLHF.

There are many counts of this clone. Read data end 3 residues before the CDR3 end; the end is taken from the germline J gene. The genes are TRBV20-1 and TRBJ1-3, with D tentatively TRBD1 (5 bases). V shed 0 bases and J shed 5 bases, with 14 bases lying between them. The CDR3 is made up of 15 amino acids. CDR1 and CDR2 (germline): DFQATT, SNEGSKA (reference sequence). The sequenced part of the CDR3 DNA is TGCAGTGCTAGAGAGCCCACAGGATCCCGAAACACC. As protein: CSAREPTGSRNT. The whole CDR3 sequence reads CSAREPTGSRNTIYF.

The sample holds many counts of this clone. The CDR3 extends 3 residues past the end of the read, so its final part is completed from the germline J gene. This rearrangement joins TRBV19 to TRBJ1-4; D call uncertain. Trimming removed 5 bases at V and 0 bases at J, with 19 bases between. The CDR3 consists of 18 residues. Germline loops: CDR1 LNHDA, CDR2 SQIVND (reference sequence). CDR3 DNA, as far as it was read: TGTGCCAGTAGTCTAAACCGGCGAGACATTGCAACTAATGAAAAA. Encoded protein: CASSLNRRDIATNEK. The whole CDR3 region reads CASSLNRRDIATNEKLFF.

This clone was observed many times. CDR3 DNA, as far as it was read: TGCAGTGCACAGAGCGCCGGACTAGCGGGAAAGGTCTACGAG. Protein sequence: CSAQSAGLAGKVYE. The CDR3, in full, reads CSAQSAGLAGKVYEQYF. This chain connects TRBV20-1 to TRBJ2-7; the match to TRBD2 covers 12 bases. The read is 3 residues too short to cover the CDR3 end, so that end is filled in from the germline J gene. V shed 6 bases, J shed 3 bases, and the junction held 15 bases outside the gene matches. This CDR3 has 17 residues. The germline CDR1 and CDR2 sequences are DFQATT and SNEGSKA (reference sequence).

This clone was detected many times. The CDR3 is cut off 3 residues early in the read; its end comes from the germline J gene. The chain carries TRBV5-1 and TRBJ1-1, with a possible D match to TRBD1 (5 bases). CDR1 is SGHRS, CDR2 YFSETQ, per germline. This CDR3 has 15 amino acids. V gave up 1 base and J gave up 0 bases, with 10 bases separating them. The covered CDR3 bases are TGCGCCAGCAGCTTGAACAGGCACATGAACACTGAA. It yields the protein CASSLNRHMNTE. Given in full, the CDR3 is CASSLNRHMNTEAFF.

This clone was detected a few times. The read gets to within 3 residues of the CDR3 end, and the germline J gene fills in the rest. The chain has TRBV2 and TRBJ1-5; D remains ambiguous. V lost 3 bases to trimming and J lost 7 bases, with 13 bases between them. Germline loops: CDR1 SNHLY, CDR2 FYNNEI. The CDR3 runs to 14 residues. Incomplete CDR3 DNA: TGTGCCAGCAGTGAGGGCCCTTCCATCCAGCCC. This sequence encodes CASSEGPSIQP. The full CDR3 protein reads CASSEGPSIQPQHF.

The sample holds many counts of this clone. The CDR3 sequence is CASSDGQGVSTGELFF. Incomplete CDR3 DNA: TGCGCCAGCAGCGACGGACAGGGGGTCAGCACCGGGGAG. This sequence joins TRBV5-1 and TRBJ2-2; 10 bases align to TRBD1. The sequenced fragment ends 3 residues before the CDR3 boundary, so the rest is inferred from the germline J gene. With V trimmed by 4 bases and J by 4 bases, 7 bases remained unmatched. There are 16 residues in the CDR3. From germline, CDR1 is SGHRS and CDR2 YFSETQ.

This clone showed up many times. The sequence runs out 3 residues before the end of the CDR3; the remainder is reconstructed from the germline J gene. The genes are TRBV20-1 and TRBJ1-6; TRBD1 might be the D (6 bases). V lost 6 bases to trimming and J lost 9 bases, with 15 bases between them. Germline CDR1 and CDR2: DFQATT and SNEGSKA (reference sequence). CDR3 size: 13 residues. CDR3 region: CSANQQGISPLHF. The CDR3 DNA, read in part, is TGCAGTGCCAATCAGCAGGGGATTTCACCC.

This clone was seen a few times. The DNA ends 3 residues before the CDR3 does, and the rest of the CDR3 is filled in from the germline J gene. This rearrangement joins TRBV6-1 to TRBJ2-1, with D possibly matching TRBD1 (6 bases). Trimming shortened V by 3 bases and J by 0 bases, and 9 bases separated the two germline ends. The CDR3 extends over 15 amino acids. Germline V gene lookup returns CDR1 MNHNS and CDR2 SASEGT. The CDR3 protein is CASSETGSSYNEQFF. The CDR3 DNA, read in part, is TGTGCCAGCAGTGAGACAGGAAGCTCCTACAATGAG.

Notes on this clone: The read comes to an end 3 residues before the CDR3 does, leaving the germline J gene to fill in the end. The V and J genes are TRBV5-1 and TRBJ2-1, with 10 bases lining up with TRBD2. CDR3 length: 15 amino acids. The germline CDR1 and CDR2 sequences are SGHRS and YFSETQ. The V and J ends lost 5 bases and 4 bases, in that order; junction bases with no gene match: 6. The CDR3 sequence: CASRSGTSAYNEQFF. The CDR3 DNA, read in part, is TGCGCCAGCAGATCCGGGACTAGCGCTTACAATGAG.

This clone occurred many times. The CDR3 extends 3 residues past the end of the read, so its final part is completed from the germline J gene. The rearrangement links TRBV18 to TRBJ2-3; 13 bases map to TRBD2. V gave up 4 bases and J gave up 2 bases; unmatched junction bases: 3. This CDR3 region has 16 residues. Germline V CDR1 and CDR2: KGHSH, LQKENI. CDR3 residues: CASSLLAGGPTDTQYF. The part of the CDR3 DNA that was read is TGTGCCAGCTCACTACTAGCGGGAGGGCCCACAGATACG. Full variable domain (rest looked up from reference TRBV18 and TRBJ2-3): NAGVMQNPRHLVRRRGQEARLRCSPMKGHSHVYWYRQLPEEGLKFMVYLQKENIIDESGMPKERFSAEFPKEGPSILRIQQVVRGDSAAYFCASSLLAGGPTDTQYFGPGTRLTVL.

This clone came up many times. The CDR3 loop reads CSARASGRTSEQFF. CDR3 DNA (partial): TGCAGTGCTAGAGCTAGCGGGAGGACGTCTGAG. V gene TRBV20-1 combines with J gene TRBJ2-1; TRBD2 matches at 11 bases. The read terminates 3 residues ahead of where the CDR3 ends, so the germline J gene completes it. After removal of 1 base from V and 9 bases from J, the junction contained 5 bases not matched to a gene. CDR1 is DFQATT and CDR2 is SNEGSKA in the germline V gene (reference sequence). The CDR3 contains 14 residues.

This clone was observed many times. The read is 3 residues too short to cover the CDR3 end, so that end is filled in from the germline J gene. The chain employs TRBV30 and TRBJ2-1, with D possibly TRBD2 on 5 matching bases. Trimming cost V 3 bases and J 7 bases, with 22 bases left between them. The germline CDR1 and CDR2 sequences are GTSNPN and SVGIG (reference sequence). This CDR3 is 16 amino acids long. Incomplete CDR3 DNA: TGTGCCTGGAGCTCCAAAGGGAGCGGCCGAAGGAATGAG. It codes for CAWSSKGSGRRNE. The whole CDR3 sequence reads CAWSSKGSGRRNEQFF.